This T cell receptor beta chain is from a study of cytomegalovirus exposure and HLA in healthy donors. Study overall: The study placed around 80% of its 398 genotyped donors in the Caucasian-associated ancestry cluster.

The table lists this clone with a count of one. The antigen is undetermined. These donors counted as nominally healthy when sampled, but unrecorded immune exposures were likely. There are 14 residues in the CDR3. Germline V gene lookup returns CDR1 MDHEN and CDR2 SYDVKM. V was cut by 3 bases and J by 4 bases, with 11 bases left in between. Overall study findings and caveats: TRBV6-2, TRBV6-3 and other indistinguishable V segments were excluded. Reports credit the classifier with highly specific, highly sensitive diagnosis of cytomegalovirus status.

The study ran its PCR with 60 Vbeta and 13 Jbeta primers. Method: immunoSEQ multiplex PCR; TCRdb's copy keeps in-frame clones and lacks some. The sample carries approximately 100,000 clones, 76% recorded once. Sequencing used PBMCs. The chain links TRBV28 to TRBJ2-3; D is unresolved. This sequence was found in a man between 40 and 49 years old in good health and CMV-seronegative. The CDR3 loop reads CASSFHEHPDTQYF. The CDR3 DNA sequence: TGTGCCAGCAGTTTCCATGAACATCCAGATACGCAGTATTTT.